These T cell receptor beta chains were read from a single sample in a study of molecular identifiers for immune sequencing clone quantification. TCRdb itself ran the PCR reads through MiXCR, one entry per CDR3 protein. The sample includes approximately 630,000 distinct CDR3 sequences, 25% of them seen just once. Specimen: naive CD8+ T cells from blood, with Jurkat cell RNA spiked in. These TCRs come from a human donor in good health. Some libraries in this study had Jurkat cell RNA spiked in. CDR3s leave out the opening cysteine and the closing phenylalanine or tryptophan.

TRBJ2-1,TRBV20-1,SAEGQVNYNEQF
TRBJ1-1,TRBV30,AWDQDRALMGAF
TRBJ2-5,TRBV28,ASRQWDRGRGETQY
TRBJ2-7,TRBV4-1,ASSQERADPYEQY
TRBJ2-5,TRBV11-1,ASNLGTQY
TRBJ2-7,TRBV5-6,ASSFGRRSYEQY
TRBJ1-1,TRBV7-9,ASSKRQDGLSTEAF
TRBJ2-7,TRBV4-1,ASSQDGPEPGQGRYEQY
TRBJ1-1,TRBV29-1,SVADMNTEAF
TRBJ2-5,TRBV5-1,ASSPRQTQETQY
TRBJ2-3,TRBV7-9,ASSLKVDTQY
TRBJ1-3,TRBV10-3,AARDSYQDSGNTIY
TRBJ2-5,TRBV27,ASRLAGAAQETQY
TRBJ2-7,TRBV6-2/TRBV6-3,ASSPTSGRAEQY
TRBJ2-1,TRBV11-2,ASSLEYGQYNEQF
TRBJ1-1,TRBV6-5,ASSRHNLGLTEAF
TRBJ2-7,TRBV19,ASSILAGTSYEQY
TRBJ1-2,TRBV6-5,ASSFSGQLYGYT
TRBJ1-2,TRBV12-3/TRBV12-4,ATTHGVGDYGYT
TRBJ2-4,TRBV27,ASSLLPGPNINIQY
TRBJ2-7,TRBV7-9,ASSPLRSPEQY
TRBJ2-5,TRBV4-3,ASSQDWGPALETQY
TRBJ1-5,TRBV9,ASSVGKGDQPQH
TRBJ2-1,TRBV6-6,ATDHPGRPPKQLYNEQF
TRBJ1-1,TRBV28,ASTDTANTEAF
TRBJ2-7,TRBV6-5,ASSENSYEQY
TRBJ1-1,TRBV30,AWRDRGTEAF
TRBJ1-3,TRBV6-5,ASSAGTGTGNTIY
TRBJ2-3,TRBV4-1,ASSRGPGFTDTQY
TRBJ2-3,TRBV7-8,ASTRGGLTDTQY
TRBJ2-3,TRBV4-1,ASSGTTDGTSVGLHTDTQY
TRBJ1-6,TRBV11-2,ASSSLGQGSYNSPLH
TRBJ2-2,TRBV11-2,ASSLDRGLPGELF
TRBJ2-1,TRBV4-3,ASSQTSDRVDEQF
TRBJ2-5,TRBV7-9,ASSLEIRGPETQY
TRBJ2-5,TRBV6-5,ASSYGTHQETQY
TRBJ2-7,TRBV4-1,ASSQRTGGVSYEQY
TRBJ2-3,TRBV5-1,ASSSERGEVDTQY
TRBJ1-6,TRBV9,ASSGEGSSYNSPLH
TRBJ1-1,TRBV7-9,ASSYSLGDQMAF
TRBJ2-5,TRBV7-9,ASSLTGTPLGETQY
TRBJ1-1,TRBV30,AWSTQENTEAF
TRBJ2-7,TRBV27,ASSLTQGGTYEQY
TRBJ1-1,TRBV4-1,ASSQVVWGRTEAF
TRBJ1-1,TRBV5-3,ASSPDLRAPNTEAF
TRBJ2-5,TRBV21-1,ASSVTGDQETQY
TRBJ2-3,TRBV3-1,ASSLGPDGTTDTQY
TRBJ2-3,TRBV25-1,ASSDQGARGDTQY
TRBJ2-4,TRBV3-1,ASSSGSRLAKNVQY
TRBJ1-1,TRBV6-1,ASNRGGYTEAF
TRBJ2-4,TRBV12-3/TRBV12-4,ASSNLAGLAKNIQY
TRBJ2-3,TRBV30,AWSEGQFTDTQY
TRBJ2-2,TRBV7-9,ASISDNTGELF
TRBJ2-6,TRBV10-3,ANMGQGNSGANVLT
TRBJ2-7,TRBV12-5,ASAPDFQSYEQY
TRBJ1-4,TRBV15,ATSETTVATNEKLF
TRBJ1-1,TRBV7-9,ASRQGAVTEAF
TRBJ2-1,TRBV7-6,ASSRTLAGVGNEQF